The T cell receptor beta chain under discussion was sequenced for a study of cytomegalovirus exposure and HLA in healthy donors. Looking at the study overall: The roughly 130 validation repertoires used the same platform as the approximately 670 first-cohort repertoires, a later analysis reported.

Worth noting for this clone: The antigen is undetermined.

V gave up 5 bases and J gave up 1 base, with 12 bases separating them. This CDR3 spans 14 amino acids. Germline-derived CDR1 and CDR2 are SGHTA and FQGNSA. Measured with immunoSEQ multiplex PCR; TCRdb has only the in-frame clones, and not every one. The sample includes 130,000 or so clones, 85% of them seen just once. Whole-study results and caveats: Among TCR beta chains, those listed as cytomegalovirus-associated numbered over 150.

These donors were members of the roughly 110-subject validation cohort, a group separate from the approximately 620-subject first cohort. The rearrangement uses TRBV7-2 and TRBJ2-7, with D unclear. The sequencing input was PBMCs. The sequence came from a woman in her thirties in good health and CMV-seronegative. This CDR3 is CASSLGPGSYEQYF. CDR3 in DNA: TGTGCCAGCAGCCTCGGCCCCGGGTCCTACGAGCAGTACTTC.